The next 4 T cell receptor beta chains were all read from a single sample in a study of blood T cell repertoires in COVID-19. Assay: immunoSEQ multiplex PCR; the TCRdb copy retains only in-frame clones and omits some. The sample consists of 200,000 or so clones, about 90% of them appearing once. The sequenced material came from PBMCs or T cells enriched from blood (not recorded which). Source of these receptors: a man under 40 who had recovered from COVID-19.

The CDR3 loop is CASSSDRLAAGEHNEQFF. In nucleotides, the CDR3 is TGTGCCAGCAGCTCGGACAGGTTGGCAGCGGGAGAACACAATGAGCAGTTCTTC. The chain carries TRBV11-3 and TRBJ2-1; tentative D call: TRBD2 (8 bases). V shed 4 bases and J shed 5 bases, with 24 bases lying between them. The germline V gene encodes CDR1 SGHNT and CDR2 YENEEA. The CDR3 length is 18 residues.

This rearrangement joins TRBV6-1 to TRBJ1-2; D unresolved. With 3 bases removed from V and 7 bases from J, the gap between germline ends came to 15 bases. The CDR3 has 14 residues. The germline V gene encodes CDR1 MNHNS and CDR2 SASEGT. As DNA, the CDR3 is TGTGCCAGCAGTGACGGATGGGGAGGGCTTGGCTACACCTTC. Translation: CASSDGWGGLGYTF.

The chain employs TRBV7-9 and TRBJ2-7; a weak D match, TRBD1 (6 bases). V was trimmed by 3 bases and J by 5 bases, leaving 14 bases between them. The CDR3 totals 14 residues. The V gene's germline CDR1 is SEHNR and CDR2 FQNEAQ (reference sequence). The chain's CDR3 is CASSFDRTQDEQYF. The CDR3 coding sequence is TGTGCCAGCAGCTTTGACAGGACGCAGGACGAGCAGTACTTC.

The J gene is TRBJ2-1, the V gene TRBV12-3 or TRBV12-4; TRBD2 is a possible D gene (6 bases). CDR3 length: 10 amino acids. V was clipped by 8 bases and J by 8 bases, with 7 bases between them. Here the CDR3 reads CASSGDEQFF. The CDR3, as DNA: TGTGCCAGCTCGGGGGATGAGCAGTTCTTC.